The clone carrying this T cell receptor (beta chain) was detected once. These data originate in a study of blood T cell repertoires in COVID-19. Study at large: Either two negative PCRs, clearance, or symptom resolution qualified Cohort 3 donors as recovered.

Under the authors' procedure: Amplification from reference gene primers served as the basis for estimated nucleated cell counts. The table came from immunoSEQ multiplex PCR; TCRdb's copy has only in-frame clones and leaves some out. V, J and clone size are taken as reported in that table, and D and trimming were inferred from the DNA itself. Here the sample spans approximately 190,000 clones, about 88% being singletons. Germline-derived CDR1 and CDR2 are MNHEY and SVGAGI. The CDR3 spans 14 residues. V lost 4 bases, J lost 7 bases, and 11 bases lay in between. The J gene is TRBJ1-6, the V gene TRBV6-5; TRBD1 might be the D (5 bases). The sample comprised PBMCs or T cells enriched from blood (not recorded which). This clonotype originated in a middle-aged woman in a cohort exposed to, infected with or recovered from COVID-19 (not recorded which). The CDR3, as DNA: TGTGCCAGCAGTTCCCCCGGACAAAATTCACCCCTCCACTTT. Amino acid sequence: CASSSPGQNSPLHF.